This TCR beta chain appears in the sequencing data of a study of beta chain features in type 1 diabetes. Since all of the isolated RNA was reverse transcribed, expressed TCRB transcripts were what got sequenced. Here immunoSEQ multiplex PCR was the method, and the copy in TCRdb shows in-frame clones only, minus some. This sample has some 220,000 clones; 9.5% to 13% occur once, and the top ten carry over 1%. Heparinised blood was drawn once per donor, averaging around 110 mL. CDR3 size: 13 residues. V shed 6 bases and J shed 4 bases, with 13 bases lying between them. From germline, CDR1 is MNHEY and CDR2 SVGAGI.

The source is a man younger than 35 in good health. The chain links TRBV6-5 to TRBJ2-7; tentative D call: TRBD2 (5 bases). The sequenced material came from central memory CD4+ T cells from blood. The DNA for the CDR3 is TGTGCCAGCAGCCCGGGGTCACAGTACGAGCAGTACTTC. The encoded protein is CASSPGSQYEQYF.